This T cell receptor (beta chain) was identified in a study of PD-1 blockade in classical Hodgkin lymphoma (dated by TCRdb to 2020 to 2022). Study-wide context: Nivolumab dosing was 3 mg/kg intravenously every 2 weeks, continuing until either disease progression or unacceptable toxicity. To define a peripheral blood immune signature of response to PD-1 blockade in classical Hodgkin lymphoma, the study combined TCR beta sequencing with CyTOF.

A note on this clone: Its cognate antigen has yet to be identified. It has no much larger one-base neighbor in the sample; base qualities were not kept.

The junction shows trimming of 5 bases on V and 2 bases on J, plus 10 bases between the germline ends. CDR1 is given as MNHEY and CDR2 as SMNVEV, both from the germline V gene (reference sequence). Taken from cysteine to phenylalanine, the CDR3 has 13 residues. The DNA shown is the 39-base CDR3, in frame from base 1. General conclusions and limits of the study: Baseline TCR diversity was reported as lower in newly diagnosed patients than in healthy donors, and lower still in relapsed/refractory patients. The study was restricted to a single clinical trial cohort, and the causes of repertoire differences, possibly disease activity or prior therapy, were left undefined. Lower diversity was observed in patients in whom nivolumab was started less than 1 year after ASCT, and these patients were excluded from later analyses so that confounding by immune reconstitution would be avoided. Among trial patients, those achieving complete response had baseline diversity similar to that of newly diagnosed patients, while diversity was significantly lower in partial responders and progressors. CD4+ but not CD8+ TCR diversity rose significantly by C4D1 (p=0.0027 vs p=0.16), most apparent in complete responders (p=0.02).

The time point label, read with the paper, signifies: cycle 2 day 1 (C2D1) of nivolumab. Relapse after autologous stem cell transplantation had occurred in all trial patients, and cohorts A, B and C were distinguished by prior brentuximab vedotin exposure. The trial cohort comprised approximately 55 patients with relapsed/refractory classical Hodgkin lymphoma whose best overall responses were complete response, partial response or progressive disease. In the multi-cohort phase II CheckMate 205 trial, trial patients received single-agent nivolumab. Best overall response was determined by an independent review committee according to the 2007 International Working Group response criteria. Trial PBMCs were collected just before the start of nivolumab (C1D1) and during therapy at cycle 2 day 1 and cycle 4 day 1. Peripheral blood was collected in 8 mL Vacutainer Cell Preparation Tubes, from which PBMCs were isolated by centrifugation and then cryopreserved.

Genomic DNA was extracted with the Qiagen DNeasy kit from unsorted PBMCs and from negatively selected CD4+ and CD8+ fractions. Using primers that anneal to V and J segments, immunoSEQ multiplex PCR amplified the TCR beta CDR3 regions. A synthetic immune receptor repertoire was used to minimize amplification bias, and any residual bias was removed computationally once sequencing was done. On the authors' methods: Repertoire diversity was quantified as the Shannon entropy index using custom Python scripts. Unsorted, CD4+ and CD8+ repertoires were examined separately, except in combined analyses, for which CD4+ and CD8+ sequences were merged in silico. A clone counted as expanded when the clone's frequency after treatment rose at least 2-fold relative to C1D1, and clones undetected at baseline were given a pseudocount of 0.5. Clones with 0 or 1 copy at C1D1 were classified as singleton clones, and clones with 2 or more copies were classified as non-singleton clones. Clones expanded in unsorted samples were assigned a CD4+, CD8+ or unknown annotation through matching of protein sequences in sorted samples from the same patient. Diversity changes from C1D1 to C4D1 were tested in paired samples using Wilcoxon tests. TCRdb's version of the immuneACCESS table is confined to in-frame rearrangements and falls short of the full clone set. An unresolved V gene accounts for under half of the shortfall where checked; the remainder is of unknown origin. The V and J calls and clone size were taken over from that table, and D and trimming were inferred from the DNA. This sample holds 40,000 to 50,000 clones; around 86% were observed only once. The ten largest account for about 6% of the sample.

Specimen: peripheral blood mononuclear cells (PBMCs), collected before the second cycle of nivolumab. This TCR was recovered from a human donor with classical Hodgkin lymphoma. This receptor chain uses TRBV27 and TRBJ2-7; matching of 6 bases hints at TRBD1 as the D gene. The CDR3: CASSPTGTYEQYF. The nucleotides read TGTGCCAGCAGTCCCACAGGGACCTACGAGCAGTACTTC.